This TCR beta chain originates from a study of graft-versus-host responses after intestinal transplantation. Background on the study: As for transplant type, recipients had multivisceral, liver-intestinal, or isolated intestinal grafts. Each recipient received anti-thymocyte globulin induction, then tacrolimus and steroids for 2 to 3 years. Study-level points and caveats: High graft-versus-host to host-versus-graft clonal ratios were seen in allografts of patients with graft-donor T cell macrochimerism. Analysis identified GvH clones in recipient marrow, with some appearing first in ileum or blood.

Germline V CDR1 and CDR2: ENHRY, SYGVKD. This CDR3 contains 16 residues. With 3 bases clipped from V and 0 bases from J, the junction kept 4 bases outside the gene matches. This table comes from immunoSEQ multiplex PCR, and its TCRdb copy is limited to in-frame clones, with some not included. Here the sample spans approximately 74,000 clones, roughly 90% being singletons. Details on this clone: No antigen is known for it.

The specimen comprised PBMCs, sampled 98 days after intestinal transplantation. This rearrangement joins TRBV10-3 to TRBJ2-2, with TRBD2 identical over 7 bases. This clonotype originated in a human patient who received an intestinal transplant, so some T cells may come from the graft donor. The CDR3 bases are TGTGCCATCAGTGATTTCGGGACTACGAACACCGGGGAGCTGTTTTTT. Its protein is CAISDFGTTNTGELFF.